These 18 T cell receptor beta chains were all obtained from the same sample, sequenced in a study of shared clonotypes between healthy human individuals. Only in-frame clones appear in the TCRdb table, and some are missing; sequencing was by immunoSEQ multiplex PCR. The sample shows approximately 1.5 million clones, 98% of them seen only once. The sequencing sample was made of naive CD4+ T cells sorted from blood. The sample's subset: CD45RA+ positively selected. Source of these receptors: a man aged 30 to 39 in good health.

This chain links TRBV14 with TRBJ2-2; D remains ambiguous. The germline gives CDR1 SGHDN, CDR2 FVKESK. The CDR3 consists of 14 residues. V shed 4 bases and J shed 5 bases, with 11 bases lying between them. The CDR3 is CASSRKTGTGELFF. CDR3 nucleotides: TGTGCCAGCAGCCGAAAAACCGGGACCGGGGAGCTGTTTTTT.

This clone has only one observation. The chain recombines TRBV5-8 with TRBJ2-3; D is perhaps TRBD2 (6 bases). Germline CDR1 reads SGHTS; CDR2 reads YDEGEE. Trimming cost V 6 bases and J 9 bases, with 23 bases left between them. The CDR3 length is 15 residues. The CDR3 here is CASTLGGTPRGTQYF. The CDR3 DNA reads TGTGCCAGCACCTTAGGAGGGACTCCTAGGGGCACGCAGTATTTT.

V usage is TRBV10-3 and J usage is TRBJ2-7, with D unclear. The germline CDR1 and CDR2 sequences are ENHRY and SYGVKD. Trimming left V 6 bases short and J 6 bases short, with 21 bases between. The CDR3 sequence is 15 residues long. CDR3 residues: CAISSPGDGVSEQYF. CDR3 DNA: TGTGCCATCAGCTCTCCCGGCGATGGGGTAAGCGAGCAGTACTTC.

The chain couples TRBV19 to TRBJ1-1, with TRBD1 as a possible D gene (5 bases). V lost 5 bases, J lost 4 bases, and 20 bases lay in between. The V gene's germline CDR1 is LNHDA and CDR2 SQIVND (reference sequence). CDR3 size: 16 residues. The CDR3 loop reads CASSAGGGAVGTEAFF. DNA of the CDR3: TGTGCCAGTAGTGCCGGAGGAGGGGCCGTCGGCACTGAAGCTTTCTTT.

This CDR3 is CASSRAPPTGRGGYEQYF. The CDR3, as DNA: TGTGCCAGCTCAAGAGCACCCCCGACAGGGAGAGGTGGCTACGAGCAGTACTTC. This rearrangement joins TRBV18 to TRBJ2-7; 7 nucleotides line up with TRBD1. This CDR3 comprises 18 residues. Trimming cost V 5 bases and J 3 bases; bases outside gene matches: 19. Germline lookup yields CDR1 KGHSH and CDR2 LQKENI.

The chain has TRBV11-2 and TRBJ1-4, with 8 positions matching TRBD1. The germline V gene has CDR1 SGHAT and CDR2 FQNNGV. This CDR3 region has 16 residues. Unmatched junction bases numbered 3, after V lost 2 bases and J lost 1 base. CDR3 residues: CASSLRRGLTNEKLFF. The CDR3 nucleotides are TGTGCCAGCAGCTTACGCAGGGGGCTAACTAATGAAAAACTGTTTTTT.

The chain links TRBV6-1 to TRBJ2-5; 9 nucleotides line up with TRBD1. The junction had 6 bases not matched to a gene; V was cut back by 6 bases and J by 4 bases. This CDR3 spans 14 amino acids. The germline V gene encodes CDR1 MNHNS and CDR2 SASEGT. This CDR3 reads CASRGTGLGETQYF. CDR3 sequence (DNA): TGTGCCAGCAGAGGGACAGGGTTGGGAGAGACCCAGTACTTC.

This clone has only one observation. The genes are TRBV2 and TRBJ1-1; D uncertain. There are 14 residues in the CDR3. CDR1 and CDR2 from the germline V gene are SNHLY and FYNNEI. Trimming removed 0 bases from V and 4 bases from J, with 9 bases in between. CDR3 sequence: CASSEALTFTEAFF. The CDR3 DNA sequence: TGTGCCAGCAGTGAAGCGCTAACCTTCACTGAAGCTTTCTTT.

The chain recombines TRBV18 with TRBJ2-1; D uncertain. From germline, CDR1 is KGHSH and CDR2 LQKENI. This CDR3 is built from 13 residues. Trimming cost V 6 bases and J 8 bases, with 14 bases left between them. The CDR3 reads CASSPLPGYEQFF. The CDR3 DNA follows: TGTGCCAGCTCCCCCCTTCCCGGGTATGAGCAGTTCTTC. The variable domain in full, with the rest retrieved from reference TRBV18 and TRBJ2-1, is NAGVMQNPRHLVRRRGQEARLRCSPMKGHSHVYWYRQLPEEGLKFMVYLQKENIIDESGMPKERFSAEFPKEGPSILRIQQVVRGDSAAYFCASSPLPGYEQFFGPGTRLTVL.

V and J are TRBV27 and TRBJ2-3; D is perhaps TRBD2 (6 bases). Germline assignment: CDR1 MNHEY and CDR2 SMNVEV (reference sequence). Trimming shortened V by 3 bases and J by 1 base, and 14 bases separated the two germline ends. The CDR3 has 16 residues. CDR3 coding DNA: TGTGCCAGCAGTTTTCGGGACTGGTATGGCACAGATACGCAGTATTTT. This sequence encodes CASSFRDWYGTDTQYF.

This clone was detected only once. The V gene is TRBV19, the J gene TRBJ2-5; no clear D. Trimming removed 4 bases at V and 3 bases at J, with 6 bases between. The CDR3 extends over 12 amino acids. CDR1 is LNHDA, CDR2 SQIVND, per germline (reference sequence). The CDR3 loop is CASSNRKETQYF. The CDR3 coding sequence is TGTGCCAGTAGTAATCGGAAAGAGACCCAGTACTTC.

J is TRBJ2-7 and V is TRBV5-4; 8 bases are a match to TRBD2. V gave up 4 bases and J gave up 0 bases; unmatched junction bases: 6. The CDR3 is made up of 15 amino acids. Germline lookup yields CDR1 SGHNT and CDR2 YYREEE (reference sequence). CDR3 amino acids: CASSVTGTSSYEQYF. For the CDR3, the DNA is TGTGCCAGCAGCGTGACCGGGACTAGCTCCTACGAGCAGTACTTC.

This rearrangement joins TRBV7-9 to TRBJ2-3, with a tentative D call TRBD2 (6 bases). V lost 5 bases and J 2 bases, leaving 17 bases between the germline ends. Germline V gene lookup returns CDR1 SEHNR and CDR2 FQNEAQ (reference sequence). The CDR3 is 16 residues long. CDR3 region: CASSPGAGIDTDTQYF. The CDR3 coding sequence is TGTGCCAGCAGCCCCGGGGCGGGGATCGACACAGATACGCAGTATTTT.

The gene calls are TRBV10-3 and TRBJ2-2; no firm D call. This CDR3 region has 11 residues. Trimming cost V 10 bases and J 5 bases, with 8 bases left between them. Germline CDR1 reads ENHRY; CDR2 reads SYGVKD. The CDR3 region has the DNA TGTGCCACCAAAGAGACCGGGGAGCTGTTTTTT. This codes for CATKETGELFF.

As concerns this clone: Other nucleotide sequences from this sample produce the same CDR3. The DNA of the CDR3 is TGTGCCAGCAGCTTGGGCGGGTTAGAGACCCAGTACTTC. It codes for CASSLGGLETQYF. The rearrangement joins TRBV5-4 to TRBJ2-5, with D perhaps TRBD2 (5 bases). V was shortened by 0 bases and J by 4 bases, with 7 bases between the two germline ends. The CDR3 has 13 residues. Germline-derived CDR1 and CDR2 are SGHNT and YYREEE (reference sequence).

The J gene is TRBJ2-5, the V gene TRBV28; 8 nucleotides align to TRBD1. Germline-derived CDR1 and CDR2 are MDHEN and SYDVKM. Losses at the gene ends were 2 bases for V and 11 bases for J; bases not matched to a gene: 4. This CDR3 spans 12 amino acids. The CDR3 here is CASSLQGAEQYF. Here the CDR3 DNA reads TGTGCCAGCAGTTTACAGGGGGCGGAGCAGTACTTC.

The chain combines TRBV5-4 with TRBJ2-2; D is possibly TRBD1 (5 bases). V was shortened by 0 bases and J by 1 base, with 7 bases between the two germline ends. Germline assignment: CDR1 SGHNT and CDR2 YYREEE (reference sequence). The CDR3 loop spans 15 amino acids. The DNA of the CDR3 is TGTGCCAGCAGCTTGGCCACAGGGAACACCGGGGAGCTGTTTTTT. This sequence encodes CASSLATGNTGELFF.

With regard to this clone: This CDR3 is also generated by other DNA sequences in the sample. The gene calls are TRBV18 and TRBJ2-7; no firm D call. The V end was cut by 6 bases, the J end by 4 bases, with 10 bases between. The germline gives CDR1 KGHSH, CDR2 LQKENI. CDR3 length equals 12 residues. DNA of the CDR3: TGTGCCAGCTCCCCCGGCCCTTACGAGCAGTACTTC. Its translation: CASSPGPYEQYF.